The 3 T cell receptor beta chains listed next were all sequenced from one sample in a study of T cell repertoires in cytomegalovirus infection. TCRdb called the reads again in MiXCR, with one record for every CDR3 protein. The sample has 560,000 or so distinct CDR3 sequences; about 15% are singletons. Sequenced sample: CD8+ T cells from PBMCs. The receptors come from a human donor in good health (CMV status not recorded). Some clones in this sample may be carry-over from other donors' samples.

This clonotype has a handful of counts. The genes are TRBV4-2 and TRBJ1-5; the D gene is possibly TRBD1 (6 bases). CDR3 length: 15 amino acids. Germline V lookup: CDR1 LGHNA, CDR2 YNFKEQ. The V and J ends lost 4 bases and 1 base respectively, with 11 bases between them. For the CDR3, the DNA is TGTGCCAGCAGCCCCGGGGGGGCCAGCAATCAGCCCCAGCATTTT. This translates into CASSPGGASNQPQHF.

This clonotype was detected a few times. The chain combines TRBV4-1 with TRBJ2-1; 11 bases map to TRBD2. V dropped 1 base and J dropped 5; count of bases not matched to a gene: 4. This CDR3 spans 16 amino acids. Per the germline V gene, CDR1 is MGHRA and CDR2 is YSYEKL. The CDR3 DNA follows: TGCGCCAGCAGCCAAGTGGGACTAGCGGACGACAATGAGCAGTTCTTC. Its translation: CASSQVGLADDNEQFF.

This clonotype was recorded at least ten times. The chain combines TRBV7-8 with TRBJ1-2; D is undetermined. The CDR3 consists of 14 residues. The germline CDR1 and CDR2 sequences are SGHVS and FQNEAQ. Trimming stripped 0 bases from V and 8 bases from J, with 13 bases between. Here the CDR3 reads CASSLASRVEGYTF. In DNA, the CDR3 is TGTGCCAGCAGCTTAGCGTCGAGGGTGGAGGGCTACACCTTC.